A selection of T cell receptor beta chains follows, all from one sample in a study of CD8+ T cells in alopecia areata. Repertoires were generated with immunoSEQ multiplex PCR, while TCRdb's copy carries only in-frame clones and drops some. The sample carries around 200,000 clones, roughly 53% recorded once. The specimen was CD8+ T cells sorted from blood, collected at week 24, from a patient treated with tofacitinib. The receptors were sampled from a human donor with alopecia areata. Each CDR3 is given without its conserved first and last residue.

j_gene	v_gene	CDR3aa
TRBJ1-1	TRBV4-1	ASSRTGVAEAF
TRBJ2-1	TRBV6-5	ASRPFSGSYNEQF
TRBJ1-5	TRBV15	VTSEWALRPQH
TRBJ2-4	TRBV11-3	ASSTSLGVSGIAKNIQY
TRBJ1-5	TRBV13	ASSSGQGSQPQH
TRBJ1-6	TRBV5-6	ASSSSGSPLH
TRBJ2-3	TRBV4-2	ASSSGSGEGTDTQY
TRBJ2-1	TRBV5-1	ASSLFGTNNEQF
TRBJ2-1	TRBV13	ASSLAGGWAEQF
TRBJ2-7	TRBV5-1	ASSLRGDEQY
TRBJ2-2	TRBV13	ASSFSGSGELF
TRBJ2-7	TRBV2	ASTHESYEQY